These 9 T cell receptor beta chains share one sample of origin, sequenced in a study of T cell responses to AZD1222 COVID-19 vaccine. Some clones are missing from TCRdb's copy, which holds only in-frame ones; the method was immunoSEQ multiplex PCR. The table has tens of thousands of clones, 85% seen once. The sample in question was peripheral blood, obtained on day 0 of AZD1222 vaccination. The receptors come from an adult in good health.

In its sample, this clone was seen once. V usage is TRBV28 and J usage is TRBJ1-6; no clear D gene. The V gene lost 2 bases and the J gene lost 12 bases, with 14 bases spanning the gap. In germline, CDR1 is MDHEN, CDR2 SYDVKM. The CDR3 spans 14 residues. CDR3 sequence (DNA): TGTGCCAGCAGTTTAGCTGTCAGTCGGGAACCCCTCCACTTT. Protein product: CASSLAVSREPLHF.

The rearrangement links TRBV19 to TRBJ1-5; tentatively, D is TRBD1 (6 bases). V lost 4 bases and J 2 bases, leaving 9 bases between the germline ends. The CDR3 sequence is 14 residues long. Germline values: CDR1 LNHDA, CDR2 SQIVND (reference sequence). The CDR3 region is CASSKQGGNQPQHF. CDR3 sequence (DNA): TGTGCCAGTAGTAAACAGGGAGGCAATCAGCCCCAGCATTTT.

In its sample, this clone was seen once. The chain employs TRBV9 and TRBJ1-1; no firm D call. The germline CDR1 and CDR2 sequences are SGDLS and YYNGEE. The length of the CDR3 is 14 residues. With 3 bases removed from V and 5 bases from J, the gap between germline ends came to 14 bases. CDR3 sequence reads: CASSARGWETEAFF. The CDR3, as DNA: TGTGCCAGCAGCGCGAGAGGGTGGGAGACTGAAGCTTTCTTT.

This chain links TRBV2 with TRBJ1-4; D is unclear. The CDR3 covers 13 residues. Germline V gene data show CDR1 as SNHLY and CDR2 as FYNNEI. V dropped 3 bases and J dropped 13 bases, with 15 bases sitting between them. CDR3 nucleotides: TGTGCCAGCAGTGAGTTCTCGGCTAATAGACTGTTTTTT. It is translated as CASSEFSANRLFF.

V is TRBV6-5 and J is TRBJ2-2; 9 bases align to TRBD1. The CDR3 length is 15 residues. Germline V gene data show CDR1 as MNHEY and CDR2 as SVGAGI. The ends lost 6 bases at V and 4 bases at J; junction bases unmatched: 6. CDR3 region: CASRSQGASTGELFF. The DNA of the CDR3 is TGTGCCAGCAGATCACAGGGGGCGAGCACCGGGGAGCTGTTTTTT.

The chain couples TRBV7-2 to TRBJ1-5, with a possible D match to TRBD1 (5 bases). Trimming left V 5 bases short and J 7 bases short, with 12 bases between. CDR3 size: 13 residues. Germline values: CDR1 SGHTA, CDR2 FQGNSA. The CDR3 sequence is CASSTPGTQPQHF. CDR3 in DNA: TGTGCCAGCAGCACACCCGGGACCCAGCCCCAGCATTTT.

The genes are TRBV5-4 and TRBJ1-4, with TRBD1 matching over 7 bases. The CDR3 spans 15 residues. The J segment lost 3 bases and the V segment lost 3 bases, leaving 5 bases of the junction unmatched. The germline gives CDR1 SGHNT, CDR2 YYREEE (reference sequence). CDR3 residues: CASSSRQGSNEKLFF. DNA of the CDR3: TGTGCCAGCAGCTCACGACAGGGATCTAATGAAAAACTGTTTTTT.

The V call is TRBV27, the J call TRBJ2-5; no reliable D call. V shed 2 bases and J shed 4 bases, with 5 bases lying between them. CDR1 and CDR2 from the germline V gene are MNHEY and SMNVEV (reference sequence). The CDR3 is 12 amino acids. The CDR3 reads CASSLDGETQYF. CDR3 nucleotides: TGTGCCAGCAGTTTAGATGGAGAGACCCAGTACTTC.

The chain is built from TRBV12-3 or TRBV12-4 and TRBJ1-5; D uncertain. V dropped 3 bases and J dropped 4 bases, with 7 bases sitting between them. CDR3 length equals 13 residues. The CDR3 coding sequence is TGTGCCAGCAGTTTTTCCAGGAATCAGCCCCAGCATTTT. As protein: CASSFSRNQPQHF.